At least ten counts were recorded for the clone carrying this T cell receptor beta chain. Antigen unknown. TCRdb fed the 5' RACE reads into MiXCR, producing one record per CDR3 protein. The table shows 95,000 to 100,000 distinct CDR3 sequences, with about 5.8% occurring only once. The data derive from a study of T cells after yellow fever vaccination. On the study more broadly: Those fractions that held only low numbers of cells were prepared using the SMART-Seq v4 Ultra Low Input RNA kit. General study results and limits: Though weaker, the secondary response peaked faster, on day 5 versus 15.

Specimen: CD8+ T cells sorted from PBMCs, collected 10 days after the yellow fever booster vaccination. The receptor comes from a man aged 18 to 29 who received the YFV17D yellow fever vaccine.

The CDR3, as DNA: TGCGCCAGCAGCCAAGACGTGTGGACGGGGTTGGAGCAGTACTTC. Translated, it gives CASSQDVWTGLEQYF. The genes are TRBV4-3 and TRBJ2-7, with D possibly matching TRBD2 (5 bases). Germline CDR1 reads LGHNA; CDR2 reads YSLEER. CDR3 length: 15 residues. The ends were cut back, 0 bases at V and 7 bases at J, with 16 bases in the middle.